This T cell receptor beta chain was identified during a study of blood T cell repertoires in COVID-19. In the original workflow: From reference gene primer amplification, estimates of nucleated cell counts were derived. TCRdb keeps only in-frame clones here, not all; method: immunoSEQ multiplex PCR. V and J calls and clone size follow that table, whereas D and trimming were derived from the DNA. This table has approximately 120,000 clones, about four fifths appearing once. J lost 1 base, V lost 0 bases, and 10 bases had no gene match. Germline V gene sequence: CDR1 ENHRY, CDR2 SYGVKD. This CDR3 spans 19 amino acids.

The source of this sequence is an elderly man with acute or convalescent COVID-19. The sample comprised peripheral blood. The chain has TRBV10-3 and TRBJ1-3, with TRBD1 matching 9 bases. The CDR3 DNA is TGTGCCATCAGTGAGTCCCTAGGGACAGGGCTGTTATCTGGAAACACCATATATTTT. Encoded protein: CAISESLGTGLLSGNTIYF.